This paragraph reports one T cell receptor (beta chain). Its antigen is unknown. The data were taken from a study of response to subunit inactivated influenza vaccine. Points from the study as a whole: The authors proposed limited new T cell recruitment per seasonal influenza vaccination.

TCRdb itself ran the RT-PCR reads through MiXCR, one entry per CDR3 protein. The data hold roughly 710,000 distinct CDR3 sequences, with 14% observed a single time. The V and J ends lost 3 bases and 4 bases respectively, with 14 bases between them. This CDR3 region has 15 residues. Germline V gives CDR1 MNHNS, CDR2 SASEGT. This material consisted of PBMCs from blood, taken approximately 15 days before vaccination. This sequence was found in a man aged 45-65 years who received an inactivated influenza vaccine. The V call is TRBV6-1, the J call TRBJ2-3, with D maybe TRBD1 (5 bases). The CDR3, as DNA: TGTGCCAGCAGTGAGGGCCAGGGATGGGCAGATACGCAGTATTTT. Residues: CASSEGQGWADTQYF.